Here is one T cell receptor beta chain with its context. What it recognizes is unknown. This specimen belongs to a study of T cell responses to AZD1222 COVID-19 vaccine. Overall study results and limits: Recipients of two AZD1222 doses showed rising Spike-specific TCR breadth and depth. Repertoires in all cases were sampled only once the peak T cell response had passed. As reported, nearly half of all spike-specific TCRs target variant regions that are unmutated.

Using immunoSEQ multiplex PCR, the repertoire was profiled, and TCRdb retains in-frame clones only, with some absent. The sample carries approximately 85,000 clones, roughly nine tenths recorded once. Germline trimming cut 7 bases from V and 4 bases from J; bases unmatched to any gene: 9. The CDR3 has 15 amino acids. Germline lookup yields CDR1 MNHEY and CDR2 SVGAGI. The specimen comprised peripheral blood, sampled on day 0 of AZD1222 vaccination. This chain connects TRBV6-5 to TRBJ2-1; 8 bases map to TRBD1. The source of this sequence is an adult in good health. CDR3 sequence: CASNPRNRGYNEQFF. Written as DNA, the CDR3 is TGTGCCAGCAACCCGCGGAACAGGGGGTACAATGAGCAGTTCTTC.